This T cell receptor beta chain stems from a study of beta chain features in type 1 diabetes. About the research overall: Patients did not differ from healthy donors in age, gender or cell yield.

The whole isolated RNA underwent reverse transcription, so sequencing captured expressed TCRB transcripts. Profiling relied on immunoSEQ multiplex PCR, and the TCRdb table lists in-frame clones only, not all of them. The profile shows just over 450,000 clones, approximately 31% of them singletons. The CDR3 is 14 residues long. CDR1 and CDR2 from the germline V gene are SGHTA and FQGTGA. Trimming shortened V by 1 base and J by 6 bases, and 10 bases separated the two germline ends. With respect to this clone: Its antigen is unidentified.

Regarding the study as a whole: A potential PCR bias toward shorter templates would be equal in patient and control samples.

Sequencing was carried out using naive CD4+ T cells from blood. The source of this sequence is a man younger than 30 in good health. The chain links TRBV7-3 to TRBJ2-1; D gene uncertain. The DNA of the CDR3 is TGTGCCAGCAGCTTAAACTGGCCGAGCAATGAGCAGTTCTTC. Its translation: CASSLNWPSNEQFF.